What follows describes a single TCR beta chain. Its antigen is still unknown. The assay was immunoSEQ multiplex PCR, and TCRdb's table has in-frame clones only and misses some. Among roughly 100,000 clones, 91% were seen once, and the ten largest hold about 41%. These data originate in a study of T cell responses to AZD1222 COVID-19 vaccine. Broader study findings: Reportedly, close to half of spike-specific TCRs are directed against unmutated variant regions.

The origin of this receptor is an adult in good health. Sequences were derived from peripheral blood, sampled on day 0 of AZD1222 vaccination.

CDR3 sequence: CAISESGPSETQYF. The CDR3 DNA follows: TGTGCCATCAGTGAGTCGGGACCATCGGAGACCCAGTACTTC. The J gene is TRBJ2-5, the V gene TRBV10-3; D tentatively fits TRBD1 or TRBD2 (5 bases each). Germline values: CDR1 ENHRY, CDR2 SYGVKD. With 0 bases removed from V and 5 bases from J, the gap between germline ends came to 10 bases. This CDR3 is 14 amino acids long.